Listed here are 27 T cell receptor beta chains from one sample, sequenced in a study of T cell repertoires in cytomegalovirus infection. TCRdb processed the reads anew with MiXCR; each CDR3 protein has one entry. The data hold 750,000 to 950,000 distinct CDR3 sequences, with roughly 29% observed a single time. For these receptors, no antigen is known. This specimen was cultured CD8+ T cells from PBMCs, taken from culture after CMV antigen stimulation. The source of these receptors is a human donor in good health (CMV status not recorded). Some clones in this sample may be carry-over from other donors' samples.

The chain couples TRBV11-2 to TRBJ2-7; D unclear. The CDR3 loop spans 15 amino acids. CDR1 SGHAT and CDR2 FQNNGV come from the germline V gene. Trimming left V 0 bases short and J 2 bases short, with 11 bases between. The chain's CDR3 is CASSLEYQETYEQYF. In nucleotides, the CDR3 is TGTGCCAGCAGCTTAGAATATCAGGAAACCTACGAGCAGTACTTC.

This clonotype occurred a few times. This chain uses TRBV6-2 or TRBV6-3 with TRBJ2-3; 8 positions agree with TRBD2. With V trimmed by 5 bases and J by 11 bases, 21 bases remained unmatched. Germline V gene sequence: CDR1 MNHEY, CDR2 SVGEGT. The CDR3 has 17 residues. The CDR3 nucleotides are TGTGCCAGCAGTCCGCCTACTGAGCGGGGGAAACCAGAGATGCAGTATTTT. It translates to CASSPPTERGKPEMQYF.

DNA of the CDR3: TGTGCCAGCCGGTTAGGGACAGGGGGGACTGAAGCTTTCTTT. Translation: CASRLGTGGTEAFF. The chain uses TRBV28 and TRBJ1-1, with 11 bases aligning to TRBD1. Germline CDR1 is MDHEN and CDR2 is SYDVKM. The CDR3 extends over 14 amino acids. Losses at the gene ends were 8 bases for V and 5 bases for J; bases not matched to a gene: 7. Looking up the rest from reference TRBV28 and TRBJ1-1 gives the full variable domain: DVKVTQSSRYLVKRTGEKVFLECVQDMDHENMFWYRQDPGLGLRLIYFSYDVKMKEKGDIPEGYSVSREKKERFSLILESASTNQTSMYLCASRLGTGGTEAFFGQGTRLTVV.

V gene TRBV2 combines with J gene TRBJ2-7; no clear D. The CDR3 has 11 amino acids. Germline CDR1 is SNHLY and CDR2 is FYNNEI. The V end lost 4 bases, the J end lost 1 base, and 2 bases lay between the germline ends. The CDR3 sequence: CASSGSYEQYV. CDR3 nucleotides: TGTGCCAGCAGTGGATCCTACGAGCAGTACGTC.

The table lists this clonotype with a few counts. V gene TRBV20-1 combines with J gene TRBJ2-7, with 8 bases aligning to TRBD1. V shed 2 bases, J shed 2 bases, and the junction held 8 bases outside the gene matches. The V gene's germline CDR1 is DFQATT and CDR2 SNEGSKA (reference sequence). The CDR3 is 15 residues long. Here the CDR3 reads CSARRLDRDPYEQYF. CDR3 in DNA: TGCAGTGCTAGAAGGCTGGACAGGGACCCCTACGAGCAGTACTTC.

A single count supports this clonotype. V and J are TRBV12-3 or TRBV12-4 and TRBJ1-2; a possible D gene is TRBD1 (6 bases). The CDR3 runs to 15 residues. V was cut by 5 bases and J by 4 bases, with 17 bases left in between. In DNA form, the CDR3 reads TGTGCCAGCAGTCCCGGGACAACGGTTGTCTATGGCTACACCTTC. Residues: CASSPGTTVVYGYTF.

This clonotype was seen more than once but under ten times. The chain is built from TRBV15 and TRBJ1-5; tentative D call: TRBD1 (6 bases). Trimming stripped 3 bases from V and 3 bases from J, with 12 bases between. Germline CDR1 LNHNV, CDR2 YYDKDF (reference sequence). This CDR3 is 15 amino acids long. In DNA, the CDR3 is TGTGCCACCAGCAGTAAACAGGGTTTCAATCAGCCCCAGCATTTT. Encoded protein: CATSSKQGFNQPQHF.

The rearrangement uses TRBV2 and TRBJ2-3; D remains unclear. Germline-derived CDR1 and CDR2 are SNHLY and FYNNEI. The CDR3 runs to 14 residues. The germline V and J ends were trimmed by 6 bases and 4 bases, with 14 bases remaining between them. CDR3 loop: CASRQIWGSDTQYF. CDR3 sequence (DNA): TGTGCCAGCAGGCAAATCTGGGGATCAGATACGCAGTATTTT.

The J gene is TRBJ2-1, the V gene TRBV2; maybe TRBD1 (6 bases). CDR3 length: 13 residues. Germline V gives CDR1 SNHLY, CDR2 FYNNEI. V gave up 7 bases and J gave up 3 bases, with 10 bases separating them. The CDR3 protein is CASTSGVYNEQFF. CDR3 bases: TGTGCCAGCACCTCAGGGGTCTACAATGAGCAGTTCTTC.

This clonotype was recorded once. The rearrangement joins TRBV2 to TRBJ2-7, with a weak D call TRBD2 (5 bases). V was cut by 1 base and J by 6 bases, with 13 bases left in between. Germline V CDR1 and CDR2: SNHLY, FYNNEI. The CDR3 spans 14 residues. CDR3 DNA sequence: TGTGCCAGCAGTGAAGTAGACGGGGTTAGCGAGCAGTACTTC. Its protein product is CASSEVDGVSEQYF.

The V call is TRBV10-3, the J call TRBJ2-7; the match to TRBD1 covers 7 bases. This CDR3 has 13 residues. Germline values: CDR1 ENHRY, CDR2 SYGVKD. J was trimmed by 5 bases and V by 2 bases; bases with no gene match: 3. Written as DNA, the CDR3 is TGTGCCATCAGTGAGGACAGGGACCACGAGCAGTACTTC. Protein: CAISEDRDHEQYF.

This CDR3 is CATSRDQGNTEAFF. The CDR3 region has the DNA TGTGCCACCAGCAGAGACCAGGGGAACACTGAAGCTTTCTTT. The genes are TRBV15 and TRBJ1-1, with D possibly being TRBD1 (5 bases). The V gene's germline CDR1 is LNHNV and CDR2 YYDKDF (reference sequence). CDR3 length: 14 amino acids. The ends were cut back, 0 bases at V and 1 base at J, with 6 bases in the middle.

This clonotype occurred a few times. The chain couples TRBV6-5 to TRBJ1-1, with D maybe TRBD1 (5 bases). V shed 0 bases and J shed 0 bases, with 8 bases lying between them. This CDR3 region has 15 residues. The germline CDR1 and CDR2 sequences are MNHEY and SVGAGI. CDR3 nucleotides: TGTGCCAGCAGTTACTCGCCGGACATGAACACTGAAGCTTTCTTT. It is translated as CASSYSPDMNTEAFF.

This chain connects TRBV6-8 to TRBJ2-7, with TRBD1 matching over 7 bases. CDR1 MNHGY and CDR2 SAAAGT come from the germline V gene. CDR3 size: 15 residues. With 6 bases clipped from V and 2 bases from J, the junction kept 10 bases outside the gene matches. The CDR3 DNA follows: TGTGCCAGCAGGACCAACAGGGGTTTCCCCTACGAGCAGTACGTC. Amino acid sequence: CASRTNRGFPYEQYV.

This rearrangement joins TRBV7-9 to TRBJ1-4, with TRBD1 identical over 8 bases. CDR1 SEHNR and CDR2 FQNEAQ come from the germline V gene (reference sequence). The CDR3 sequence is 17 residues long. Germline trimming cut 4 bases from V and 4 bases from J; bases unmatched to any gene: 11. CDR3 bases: TGTGCCAGCAGCTCGACCGGGACAGGACTTTTTAATGAAAAACTGTTTTTT. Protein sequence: CASSSTGTGLFNEKLFF.

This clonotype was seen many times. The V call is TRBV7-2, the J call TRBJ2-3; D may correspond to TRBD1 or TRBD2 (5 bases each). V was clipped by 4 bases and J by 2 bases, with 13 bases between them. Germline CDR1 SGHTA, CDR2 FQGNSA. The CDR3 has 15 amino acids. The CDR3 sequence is CASSSRDHPTDTQYF. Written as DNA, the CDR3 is TGTGCCAGCAGCTCAAGGGACCATCCCACAGATACGCAGTATTTT.

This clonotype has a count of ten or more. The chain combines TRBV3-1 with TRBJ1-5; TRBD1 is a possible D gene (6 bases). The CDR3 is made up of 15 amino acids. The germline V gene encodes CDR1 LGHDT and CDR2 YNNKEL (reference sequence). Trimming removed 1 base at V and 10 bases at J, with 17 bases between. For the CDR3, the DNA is TGTGCCAGCAGCCAAGGTAGGGGGGACGTTGAACCCCAGCATTTT. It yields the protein CASSQGRGDVEPQHF.

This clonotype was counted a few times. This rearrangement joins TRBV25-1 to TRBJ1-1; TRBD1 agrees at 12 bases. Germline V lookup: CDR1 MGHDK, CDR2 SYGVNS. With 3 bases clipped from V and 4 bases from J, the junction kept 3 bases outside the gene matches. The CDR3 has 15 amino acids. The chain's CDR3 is CASSEGTGGSTEAFF. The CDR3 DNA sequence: TGTGCCAGCAGTGAGGGGACAGGGGGCAGCACTGAAGCTTTCTTT. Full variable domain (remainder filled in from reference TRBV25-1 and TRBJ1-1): EADIYQTPRYLVIGTGKKITLECSQTMGHDKMYWYQQDPGMELHLIHYSYGVNSTEKGDLSSESTVSRIRTEHFPLTLESARPSHTSQYLCASSEGTGGSTEAFFGQGTRLTVV.

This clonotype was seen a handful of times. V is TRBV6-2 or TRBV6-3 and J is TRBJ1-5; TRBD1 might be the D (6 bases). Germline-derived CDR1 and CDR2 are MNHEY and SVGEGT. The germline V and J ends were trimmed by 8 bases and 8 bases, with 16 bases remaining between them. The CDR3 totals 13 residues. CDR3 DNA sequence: TGTGCCAGCCGGTCGGGGGGCATGGAGCCCCAGCATTTT. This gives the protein CASRSGGMEPQHF.

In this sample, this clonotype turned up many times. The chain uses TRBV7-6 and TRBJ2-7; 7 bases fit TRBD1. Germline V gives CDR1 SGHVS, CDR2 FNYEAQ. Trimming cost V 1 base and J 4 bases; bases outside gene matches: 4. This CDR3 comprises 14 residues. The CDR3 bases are TGTGCCAGCAGCTTAGAGGCAGGGGGATACGAGCAGTACGTC. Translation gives CASSLEAGGYEQYV.

CDR3 region: CSADDRETDTQYF. The CDR3 nucleotides are TGCAGTGCTGACGACAGGGAAACAGATACGCAGTATTTT. The chain joins TRBV20-1 to TRBJ2-3; 7 nucleotides align to TRBD1. The CDR3 has 13 residues. Germline loops: CDR1 DFQATT, CDR2 SNEGSKA (reference sequence). V lost 5 bases, J lost 3 bases, and 5 bases stayed unmatched.

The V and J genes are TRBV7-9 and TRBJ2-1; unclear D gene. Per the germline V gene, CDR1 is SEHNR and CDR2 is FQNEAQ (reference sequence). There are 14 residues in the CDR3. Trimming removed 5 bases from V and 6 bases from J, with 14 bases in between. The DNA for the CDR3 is TGTGCCAGCAGCGATGACAACTCTTCCAATGAGCAGTTCTTC. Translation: CASSDDNSSNEQFF.

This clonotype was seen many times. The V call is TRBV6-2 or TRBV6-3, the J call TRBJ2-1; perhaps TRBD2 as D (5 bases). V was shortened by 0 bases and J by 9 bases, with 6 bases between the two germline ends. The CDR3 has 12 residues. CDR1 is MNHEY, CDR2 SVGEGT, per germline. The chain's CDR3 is CASSYSGGEQFF. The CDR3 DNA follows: TGTGCCAGCAGTTACTCCGGAGGTGAGCAGTTCTTC.

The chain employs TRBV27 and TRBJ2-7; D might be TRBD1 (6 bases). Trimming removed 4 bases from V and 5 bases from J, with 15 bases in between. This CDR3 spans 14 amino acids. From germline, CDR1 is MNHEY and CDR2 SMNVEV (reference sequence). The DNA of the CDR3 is TGTGCCAGCAGTTCGGGACACCCTCGGAACGAGCAGTACTTC. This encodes CASSSGHPRNEQYF.

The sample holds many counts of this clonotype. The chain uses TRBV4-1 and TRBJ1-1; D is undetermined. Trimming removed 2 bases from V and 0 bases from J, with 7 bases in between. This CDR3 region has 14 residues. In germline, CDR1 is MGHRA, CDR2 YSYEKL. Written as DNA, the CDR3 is TGCGCCAGCAGCCAAAGCTCATTGAACACTGAAGCTTTCTTT. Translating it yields CASSQSSLNTEAFF.

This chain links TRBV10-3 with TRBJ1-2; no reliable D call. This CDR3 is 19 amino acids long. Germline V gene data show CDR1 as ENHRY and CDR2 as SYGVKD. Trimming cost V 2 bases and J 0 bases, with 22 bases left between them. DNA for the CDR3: TGTGCCATCAGTGAGATTAGGCAGCCGGCCGCTCGGGCTAACTATGGCTACACCTTC. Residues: CAISEIRQPAARANYGYTF.

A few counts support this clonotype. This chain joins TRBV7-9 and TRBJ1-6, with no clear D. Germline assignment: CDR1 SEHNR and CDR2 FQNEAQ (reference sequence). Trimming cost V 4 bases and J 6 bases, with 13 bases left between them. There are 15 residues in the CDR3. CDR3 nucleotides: TGTGCCAGCAGCTCACCGACGGAACCTAATTCACCCCTCCACTTT. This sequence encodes CASSSPTEPNSPLHF. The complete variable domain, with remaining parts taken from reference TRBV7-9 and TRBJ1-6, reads DTGVSQNPRHKITKRGQNVTFRCDPISEHNRLYWYRQTLGQGPEFLTYFQNEAQLEKSRLLSDRFSAERPKGSFSTLEIQRTEQGDSAMYLCASSSPTEPNSPLHFGNGTRLTVT.